This T cell receptor beta chain derives from a study of T cells in Graves' hyperthyroidism and ophthalmopathy. Study details: Specimen type is peripheral blood, collected at initial diagnosis prior to any treatment. Study-level findings and limits: With a median lead of around 6.7 months before onset, the model predicted ophthalmopathy.

Amplification of TCR beta CDR3 regions was performed using RNA transcripts as template. HTBI primers were the set used in a first-round RT-PCR of the TCR CDR3. Each CDR3 protein gets one entry after TCRdb re-called the multiplex PCR reads with MiXCR. Of a few hundred thousand distinct CDR3 sequences listed, roughly 19% are singletons. The trim removed 7 bases at V and 4 bases at J, leaving 10 bases unmatched. The CDR3 is made up of 15 amino acids. CDR1 is MNHEY, CDR2 SVGEGT, per germline. This clonotype was found many times. What it binds is not known. This chain connects TRBV6-2 or TRBV6-3 to TRBJ2-1; 7 bases align to TRBD1. The sequence came from a man in his fifties or sixties with Graves' ophthalmopathy. Sequenced sample: blood. CDR3 DNA sequence: TGTGCCAGCACCAACCGGGACAGCCGTTACAATGAGCAGTTCTTC. Translation: CASTNRDSRYNEQFF.